The next 4 T cell receptor beta chains were all read from a single sample in a study of blood T cell repertoires in COVID-19. Repertoires were generated with immunoSEQ multiplex PCR, while TCRdb's copy carries only in-frame clones and drops some. Of under 85,000 clones in the sample, 77% were seen once. Sequencing was performed on peripheral blood. The receptors shown here come from a human donor in a cohort sampled during active COVID-19.

The genes are TRBV4-2 and TRBJ1-2; 7 bases fit TRBD1. Germline values: CDR1 LGHNA, CDR2 YNFKEQ. V shed 0 bases and J 2 bases; nucleotides not matched to a gene: 3. The CDR3 length is 15 residues. For the CDR3, the DNA is TGTGCCAGCAGCCAAGAGGACAGGACCAACTATGGCTACACCTTC. This encodes CASSQEDRTNYGYTF.

This chain connects TRBV3-1 (or the pseudogene TRBV3-2) to TRBJ2-7; D gene ambiguous. The V end was cut by 6 bases, the J end by 2 bases, with 14 bases between. This CDR3 contains 14 residues. In germline, CDR1 is LGHDT, CDR2 YNNKEL (reference sequence). The CDR3 reads CASRATAGPYEQYF. The CDR3 bases are TGTGCCAGCAGAGCCACTGCAGGTCCCTACGAGCAGTACTTC.

The chain recombines TRBV5-6 with TRBJ2-4; TRBD1 matches 10 bases. Losses at the gene ends were 7 bases for V and 0 bases for J; bases not matched to a gene: 4. Germline CDR1 is SGHDT and CDR2 is YYEEEE. The CDR3 loop spans 15 amino acids. CDR3 loop: CASRGQGIAKNIQYF. CDR3 bases: TGTGCCAGCCGGGGACAGGGGATAGCCAAAAACATTCAGTACTTC.

This clone was counted once. The chain employs TRBV12-3 or TRBV12-4 and TRBJ1-5, with D possibly matching TRBD1 (5 bases). V lost 6 bases to trimming and J lost 4 bases, with 10 bases between them. CDR3 size: 13 residues. CDR3 DNA: TGTGCCAGCAGCCCAGGGAGGAATCAGCCCCAGCATTTT. Its protein product is CASSPGRNQPQHF.